Following are 14 T cell receptor beta chains from one sample sequenced in a study of post-analysis software for immune sequencing data (dated by TCRdb to the mid-2010s). Their cognate antigens are unknown. General study outcomes and caveats: Patients showed significantly higher frequencies than controls for about 5 TRBV segments, among them TRBV5-6, TRBV5-1 and TRBV20-1.

The receptor library was made with PCR. Sequencing relied on an Illumina HiSeq 2500. To reduce PCR and sequencing biases, unique molecular identifiers were built into the TCR beta cDNA libraries. TCRdb redid the processing of the public reads, applying fastp at Q25 and MiXCR, and retained in-frame beta chains. When rows share a CDR3 protein, they turn into one entry using the most common DNA and genes. This sample holds 430,000 or so distinct CDR3 sequences; roughly 40% were observed only once. 6% to 9% of the sample is in the top ten clones. The material sequenced was blood. These receptors originate from a girl aged 2 to 9 with multiple sclerosis.

The chain uses TRBV7-3 and TRBJ2-5; 8 positions agree with TRBD1. The germline V gene has CDR1 SGHTA and CDR2 FQGTGA. J was trimmed by 0 bases and V by 1 base; bases with no gene match: 7. This CDR3 has 17 residues. The CDR3 reads CASSLNSGGPYQETQYF. The CDR3 coding sequence is TGTGCCAGCAGCTTAAATTCAGGGGGCCCGTACCAAGAGACCCAGTACTTC.

This clonotype has just a few counts. The rearrangement uses TRBV7-2 and TRBJ1-1; D remains unclear. This CDR3 comprises 13 residues. CDR1 is SGHTA, CDR2 FQGNSA, per germline. V was shortened by 3 bases and J by 8 bases, with 13 bases between the two germline ends. Written as DNA, the CDR3 is TGTGCCAGCAGCTTTACCTACGGGCGAGAAGCTTTCTTT. Its translation: CASSFTYGREAFF.

The rearrangement links TRBV28 to TRBJ2-1; TRBD1 matches at 8 bases. CDR1 and CDR2 (germline): MDHEN, SYDVKM. V lost 5 bases to trimming and J lost 1 base; unmatched junction nucleotides: 4. The CDR3 runs to 15 residues. Written as DNA, the CDR3 is TGTGCCAGCAGTCCTTACAGGGGGTCCTACAATGAGCAGTTCTTC. It encodes CASSPYRGSYNEQFF.

The chain has TRBV27 and TRBJ2-7; D is perhaps TRBD1 (5 bases). Trimming removed 4 bases at V and 1 base at J, with 14 bases between. Germline lookup yields CDR1 MNHEY and CDR2 SMNVEV (reference sequence). The CDR3 consists of 15 residues. In nucleotides, the CDR3 is TGTGCCAGCAGTTGGGCCCAGGGAAGTTCCTACGAGCAGTACTTC. It translates to CASSWAQGSSYEQYF.

The CDR3 nucleotides read TGCGCCAGCAGCTTGGGCACGAGCGCAGATACGCAGTATTTT. Its protein product is CASSLGTSADTQYF. The chain uses TRBV5-1 and TRBJ2-3; D is undetermined. The CDR3 spans 14 residues. Looked up from germline, CDR1 is SGHRS and CDR2 is YFSETQ. V shed 0 bases and J shed 4 bases, with 9 bases lying between them.

This clonotype occurred a few times. The V call is TRBV6-1, the J call TRBJ2-1, with 12 bases aligning to TRBD2. J was trimmed by 8 bases and V by 6 bases; bases with no gene match: 14. The germline CDR1 and CDR2 sequences are MNHNS and SASEGT. This CDR3 has 17 amino acids. CDR3 coding DNA: TGTGCCAGCAGGGAAACACCCCTAGCGGGAGGGGGTGATGAGCAGTTCTTC. The encoded protein is CASRETPLAGGGDEQFF.

This chain joins TRBV7-2 and TRBJ2-1, with TRBD2 identical over 8 bases. CDR3 length: 16 amino acids. With 2 bases clipped from V and 3 bases from J, the junction kept 6 bases outside the gene matches. The germline CDR1 and CDR2 sequences are SGHTA and FQGNSA. CDR3 sequence reads: CASSLIAGGIYNEQFF. For the CDR3, the DNA is TGTGCCAGCAGCTTAATCGCGGGAGGAATCTACAATGAGCAGTTCTTC.

This sequence joins TRBV20-1 and TRBJ2-5; maybe TRBD2 (6 bases). The CDR3 is made up of 14 amino acids. Germline values: CDR1 DFQATT, CDR2 SNEGSKA (reference sequence). V was pared by 1 base and J by 11 bases, with 20 bases between. CDR3 in DNA: TGCAGTGCTAGAGTTGCGGGACCCTTCAATGAGCAGTACTTC. The encoded protein is CSARVAGPFNEQYF.

The V and J genes are TRBV9 and TRBJ1-2; 7 bases fit TRBD1. The length of the CDR3 is 18 residues. V shed 0 bases, J shed 3 bases, and the junction held 14 bases outside the gene matches. Germline V gives CDR1 SGDLS, CDR2 YYNGEE. For the CDR3, the DNA is TGTGCCAGCAGCGTAGATCTTGGGGACAGTGAACTCTACTATGGCTACACCTTC. As protein: CASSVDLGDSELYYGYTF.

This sequence joins TRBV4-2 and TRBJ2-2; D is ambiguous. Germline CDR1 reads LGHNA; CDR2 reads YNFKEQ. The CDR3 has 14 residues. Trimming took 0 bases from V and 6 from J, leaving 8 bases between them. The CDR3 region has the DNA TGTGCCAGCAGCCAAGATTTCCGGGCCGGGGAGCTGTTTTTT. It is translated as CASSQDFRAGELFF.

This clonotype was observed a few times. This chain links TRBV29-1 with TRBJ2-1; 15 bases line up with TRBD2. The CDR3 covers 16 residues. J gave up 7 bases and V 0 bases, and 4 bases lay outside the gene matches. Germline-derived CDR1 and CDR2 are SQVTM and ANQGSEA. The CDR3 DNA sequence: TGCAGCGTTGAAGATTCCGGGACTAGCGGGAGGAATGAGCAGTTCTTC. Translating gives CSVEDSGTSGRNEQFF.

This clonotype was seen more than once but under ten times. V is TRBV10-3 and J is TRBJ1-2; a weak D match, TRBD1 (5 bases). V was shortened by 4 bases and J by 4 bases, with 16 bases between the two germline ends. This CDR3 has 15 residues. Germline-derived CDR1 and CDR2 are ENHRY and SYGVKD. The CDR3 loop is CAISVADTGPYGYTF. In DNA form, the CDR3 reads TGTGCCATCAGTGTCGCGGACACAGGCCCCTATGGCTACACCTTC.

The CDR3 region has the DNA TGTGCCAGCAGTTCTAGGGCCCCCAGGGAATTGAACAACGTCCTGACTTTC. As protein: CASSSRAPRELNNVLTF. The chain is built from TRBV27 and TRBJ2-6, with D maybe TRBD1 (5 bases). The CDR3 has 17 residues. Per the germline V gene, CDR1 is MNHEY and CDR2 is SMNVEV (reference sequence). With 4 bases removed from V and 9 bases from J, the gap between germline ends came to 22 bases.

Turning to this clonotype: Mismatch with germline at one junction end may stem from a read error. The genes are TRBV5-1 and TRBJ2-1; weak D call: TRBD2 (5 bases). The CDR3 has 15 amino acids. The V gene's germline CDR1 is SGHRS and CDR2 YFSETQ. The DNA of the CDR3 is TGCGCCAGCGGCTTGGAAGTCGGGGAGTACAATGAGCAGTTCTTC. This translates into CASGLEVGEYNEQFF.